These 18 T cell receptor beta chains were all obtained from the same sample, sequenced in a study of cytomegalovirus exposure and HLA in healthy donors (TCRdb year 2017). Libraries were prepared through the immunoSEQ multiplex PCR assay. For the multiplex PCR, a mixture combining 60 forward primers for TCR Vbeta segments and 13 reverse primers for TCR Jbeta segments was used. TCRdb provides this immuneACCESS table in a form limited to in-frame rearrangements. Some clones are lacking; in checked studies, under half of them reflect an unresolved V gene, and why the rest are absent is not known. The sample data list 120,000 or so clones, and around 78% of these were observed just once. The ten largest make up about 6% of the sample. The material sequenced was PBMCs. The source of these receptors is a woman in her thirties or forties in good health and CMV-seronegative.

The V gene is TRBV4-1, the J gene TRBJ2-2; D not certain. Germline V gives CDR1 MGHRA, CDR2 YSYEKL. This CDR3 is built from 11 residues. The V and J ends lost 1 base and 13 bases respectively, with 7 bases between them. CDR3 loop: CASSQGPRLFF. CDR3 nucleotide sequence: TGCGCCAGCAGCCAAGGACCTAGGCTGTTTTTT.

CDR3 sequence: CASSPVSLAGETQYF. CDR3 sequence (DNA): TGTGCCAGCTCACCGGTCTCACTAGCGGGAGAGACCCAGTACTTC. V gene TRBV18 combines with J gene TRBJ2-5; TRBD2 matches at 9 bases. Germline V gives CDR1 KGHSH, CDR2 LQKENI. The CDR3 has 15 amino acids. With V trimmed by 3 bases and J by 4 bases, 6 bases remained unmatched.

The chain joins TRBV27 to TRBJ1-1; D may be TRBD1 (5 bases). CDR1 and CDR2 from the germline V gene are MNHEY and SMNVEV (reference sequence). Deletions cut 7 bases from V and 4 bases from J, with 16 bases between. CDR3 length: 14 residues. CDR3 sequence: CASTPGGWGTEAFF. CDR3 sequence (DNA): TGTGCCAGCACCCCTGGGGGGTGGGGCACTGAAGCTTTCTTT.

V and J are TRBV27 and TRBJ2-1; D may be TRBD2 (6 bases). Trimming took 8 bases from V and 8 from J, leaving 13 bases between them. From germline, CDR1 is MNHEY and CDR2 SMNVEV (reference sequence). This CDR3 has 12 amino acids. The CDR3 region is CASYRLVHEQFF. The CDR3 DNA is TGTGCCAGCTATAGACTAGTCCATGAGCAGTTCTTC.

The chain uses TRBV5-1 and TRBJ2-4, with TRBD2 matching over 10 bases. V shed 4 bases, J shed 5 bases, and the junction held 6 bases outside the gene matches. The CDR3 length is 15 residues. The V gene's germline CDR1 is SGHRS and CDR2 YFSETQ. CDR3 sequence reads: CASSQTSGYENIQYF. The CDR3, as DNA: TGCGCCAGCAGCCAGACTAGCGGGTATGAAAACATTCAGTACTTC.

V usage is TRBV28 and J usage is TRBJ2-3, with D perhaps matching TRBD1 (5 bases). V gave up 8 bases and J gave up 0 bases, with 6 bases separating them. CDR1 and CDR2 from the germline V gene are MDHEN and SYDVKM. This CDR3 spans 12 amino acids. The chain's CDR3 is CASRTSTDTQYF. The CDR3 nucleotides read TGTGCCAGCCGGACAAGCACAGATACGCAGTATTTT.

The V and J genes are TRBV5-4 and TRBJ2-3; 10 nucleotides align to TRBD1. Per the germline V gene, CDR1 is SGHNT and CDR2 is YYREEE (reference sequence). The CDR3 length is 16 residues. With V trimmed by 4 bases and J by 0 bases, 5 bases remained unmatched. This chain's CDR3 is CASSLDRGLSTDTQYF. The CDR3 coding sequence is TGTGCCAGCAGCCTAGACAGGGGGCTGAGCACAGATACGCAGTATTTT.

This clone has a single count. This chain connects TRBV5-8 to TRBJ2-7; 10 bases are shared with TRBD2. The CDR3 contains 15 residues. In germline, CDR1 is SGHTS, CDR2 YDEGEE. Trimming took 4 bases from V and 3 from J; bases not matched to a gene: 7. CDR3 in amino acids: CASSLRASGSYEQYF. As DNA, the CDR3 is TGTGCCAGCAGCCTCCGGGCTAGCGGGAGCTACGAGCAGTACTTC.

The CDR3 DNA reads as TGCGCCAGCAGCCAAACAGGGACTGAAGCTTTCTTT. As protein: CASSQTGTEAFF. The chain uses TRBV4-1 and TRBJ1-1; D is perhaps TRBD1 (6 bases). The CDR3 is made up of 12 amino acids. CDR1 is MGHRA, CDR2 YSYEKL, per germline. The germline V and J ends were trimmed by 2 bases and 5 bases, with 6 bases remaining between them.

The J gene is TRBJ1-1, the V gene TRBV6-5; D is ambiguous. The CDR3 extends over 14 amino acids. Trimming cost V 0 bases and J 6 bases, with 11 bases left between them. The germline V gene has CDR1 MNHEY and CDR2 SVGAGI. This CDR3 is CASSYSPPEAEAFF. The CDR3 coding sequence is TGTGCCAGCAGTTACTCACCTCCAGAGGCTGAAGCTTTCTTT.

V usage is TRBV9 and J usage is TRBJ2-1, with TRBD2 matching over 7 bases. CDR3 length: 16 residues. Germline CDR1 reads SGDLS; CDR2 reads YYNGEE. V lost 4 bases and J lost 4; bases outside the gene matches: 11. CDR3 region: CASSNPRSGTYNEQFF. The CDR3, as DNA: TGTGCCAGCAGCAACCCGAGAAGCGGGACTTACAATGAGCAGTTCTTC.

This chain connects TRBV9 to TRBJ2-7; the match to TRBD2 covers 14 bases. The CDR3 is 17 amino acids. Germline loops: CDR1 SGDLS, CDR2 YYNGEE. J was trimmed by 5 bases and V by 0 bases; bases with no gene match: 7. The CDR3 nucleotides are TGTGCCAGCAGCGTAGTCCCGACTAGCGGGAGGGCCAACGAGCAGTACTTC. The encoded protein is CASSVVPTSGRANEQYF.

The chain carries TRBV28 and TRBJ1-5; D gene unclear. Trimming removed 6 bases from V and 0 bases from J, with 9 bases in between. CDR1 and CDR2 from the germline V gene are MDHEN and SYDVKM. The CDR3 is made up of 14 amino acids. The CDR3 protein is CASRPQISNQPQHF. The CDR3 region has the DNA TGTGCCAGCAGGCCACAGATTAGCAATCAGCCCCAGCATTTT.

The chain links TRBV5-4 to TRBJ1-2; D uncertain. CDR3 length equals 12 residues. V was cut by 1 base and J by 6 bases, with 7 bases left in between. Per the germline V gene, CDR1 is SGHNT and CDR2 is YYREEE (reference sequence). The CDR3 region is CASSLYSDGYTF. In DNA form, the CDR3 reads TGTGCCAGCAGCTTGTATAGTGATGGCTACACCTTC.

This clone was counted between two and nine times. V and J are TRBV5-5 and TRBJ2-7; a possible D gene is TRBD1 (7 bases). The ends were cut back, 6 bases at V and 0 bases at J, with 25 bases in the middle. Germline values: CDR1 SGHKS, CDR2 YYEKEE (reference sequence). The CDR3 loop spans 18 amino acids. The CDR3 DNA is TGTGCCAGCACCACCCAGGGGGGTCCGGGACAGAGCTCCTACGAGCAGTACTTC. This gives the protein CASTTQGGPGQSSYEQYF. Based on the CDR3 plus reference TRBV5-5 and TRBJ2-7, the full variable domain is DAGVTQSPTHLIKTRGQQVTLRCSPISGHKSVSWYQQVLGQGPQFIFQYYEKEERGRGNFPDRFSARQFPNYSSELNVNALLLGDSALYLCASTTQGGPGQSSYEQYFGPGTRLTVT.

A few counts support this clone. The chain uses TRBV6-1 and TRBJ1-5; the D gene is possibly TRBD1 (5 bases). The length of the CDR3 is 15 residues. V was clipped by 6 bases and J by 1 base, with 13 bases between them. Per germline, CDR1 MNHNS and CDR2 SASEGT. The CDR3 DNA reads TGTGCCAGCAGCGGGGGATCGGGCAGCAATCAGCCCCAGCATTTT. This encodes CASSGGSGSNQPQHF.

CDR3 sequence reads: CASSLSAGLNSGANVLTF. For the CDR3, the DNA is TGCGCCAGCAGCTTGAGTGCAGGGCTTAACTCTGGGGCCAACGTCCTGACTTTC. V usage is TRBV5-1 and J usage is TRBJ2-6; D is perhaps TRBD1 (5 bases). V gave up 1 base and J gave up 0 bases, with 14 bases separating them. The CDR3 is 18 residues long. Germline V gene sequence: CDR1 SGHRS, CDR2 YFSETQ.

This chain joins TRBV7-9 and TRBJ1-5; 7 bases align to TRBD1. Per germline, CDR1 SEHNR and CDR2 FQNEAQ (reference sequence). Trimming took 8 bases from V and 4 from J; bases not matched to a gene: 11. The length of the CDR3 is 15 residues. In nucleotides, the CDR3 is TGTGCCAGCTCTGCCCTTGGGACAGAAAATCAGCCCCAGCATTTT. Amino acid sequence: CASSALGTENQPQHF.